This T cell receptor (beta chain) was retrieved from a study of CD8+ T cells in alopecia areata. General study results and limits: Resident alphabeta T-cell populations of normal skin are likewise subject to sequencing in scalp samples. Patients displayed less clarity in TCR sharing than mice, a finding possibly related to HLA. Normal scalp had lower clonality than lesional scalp, with alopecia totalis/universalis lesions showing this most strongly.

V was clipped by 3 bases and J by 0 bases; unmatched bases: 9. The CDR3 is 18 amino acids. In germline, CDR1 is LNHNV, CDR2 YYDKDF (reference sequence). This clone showed up just a few times. What it recognizes is unknown. Sorted populations comprised CD4+ and CD8+ T cells obtained from PBMCs. Sequencing templates came from extracted RNA that was reverse transcribed into cDNA. The protocol was immunoSEQ multiplex PCR, while the TCRdb copy is restricted to in-frame clones and leaves out a portion. The data hold about 200,000 clones, with roughly 50% observed a single time. V and J are TRBV15 and TRBJ2-3; 10 bases match TRBD1. The TCR comes from a human donor in good health. The specimen was CD8+ T cells sorted from blood. The CDR3 sequence: CATSRTGGADRSTDTQYF. CDR3 bases: TGTGCCACCAGCAGGACAGGGGGCGCAGATCGTAGCACAGATACGCAGTATTTT.